This TCR beta chain came from a study of CD8 T cells in ankylosing spondylitis (dated 2017 in TCRdb). As for the study more broadly: T cell receptor beta repertoires were profiled in healthy donors and ankylosing spondylitis patients so that disease-linked TCR variants could be found. The full study cohort comprised around 25 ankylosing spondylitis patients and roughly 100 healthy donors. Peripheral blood was sampled, and synovial fluid was also collected from ankylosing spondylitis patients. The paper's findings and limits, for the study overall: According to the report, matched synovial fluid samples from ankylosing spondylitis patients were significantly enriched for the disease-linked clones. The disease-linked clones had a CD8+ phenotype and were found at relatively low frequencies in peripheral blood. Some TCR beta motif variants had previously been reported in synovial fluid and blood of reactive arthritis patients, which suggested common disease-initiation mechanisms. A TCR beta motif of about 8 highly homologous amino acid variants appeared characteristic of blood from ankylosing spondylitis patients.

This clonotype was detected ten times or more. There is no known antigen for this receptor. No base qualities exist here, and no much larger clone lies one base off it. The V and J ends are trimmed by 4 bases and 0 bases, leaving 14 bases between them. From a lookup of the germline V gene, CDR1 and CDR2 are SGHRS and YFSETQ. The CDR3 goes from the cysteine to the phenylalanine over 15 residues. Of the read, only the CDR3 DNA is kept; its 45 bases are in frame from base 1. Instrument used: Illumina HiSeq 2500. TCR beta libraries were prepared by quantitative 5'-RACE with molecular barcodes. In the source study's methods: Disease-linked TCR variants were identified with a new computational method built on a probabilistic model of VDJ rearrangement. TCRdb itself trimmed the public reads at Q25 with fastp, ran MiXCR and retained productive beta chains. Merged by CDR3 protein, the rows form single entries marked with the most common genes and DNA. The V and J calls and clone size come from TCRdb's table, not from the authors' own analysis. This sample holds 450,000 to 550,000 distinct CDR3 sequences; about 5.2% were observed only once. Approximately 3.5% of the sample belongs to the ten largest clones.

This TCR derives from a male donor with ankylosing spondylitis. The sample consisted of blood, either unsorted or a sorted T cell fraction (not recorded which). The rearrangement joined TRBV5-1 to TRBJ2-7; the D segment may tentatively be TRBD1 or TRBD2, each giving 5 matched bases. The nucleotides are TGCGCCAGCAGCATTGGGGGTATAGACTCCTACGAGCAGTACTTC. It encodes CASSIGGIDSYEQYF. The entire variable domain, with the stretches around the CDR3 drawn from the reference TRBV5-1 and TRBJ2-7 proteins, is KAGVTQTPRYLIKTRGQQVTLSCSPISGHRSVSWYQQTPGQGLQFLFEYFSETQRNKGNFPGRFSGRQFSNSRSEMNVSTLELGDSALYLCASSIGGIDSYEQYFGPGTRLTVT.